Sequencing of this T cell receptor (beta chain) was carried out in a study of metastatic and nonmetastatic thyroid tumors. CDR3 length: 17 residues. Germline lookup yields CDR1 KGHSH and CDR2 LQKENI. Trimming cost V 0 bases and J 0 bases; bases outside gene matches: 6. The entire patient cohort was treatment-naive prior to thyroid surgery. Authors' processing steps: A classifier of distant metastasis in papillary thyroid cancer was built from CDR3 differences (across clinicopathological groups). TCRdb redid the clone calls on the PCR reads using MiXCR. The V and J calls here are based on TCRdb, not the publication. This table holds under 15,000 clones, about 33% found once.

Sequenced input: tumor tissue. This TCR came from a female donor with papillary thyroid cancer or a benign thyroid nodule (not recorded which). Some clones in this sample may be carry-over from other donors' samples. The chain uses TRBV18 and TRBJ2-7, with 9 bases fitting TRBD2. The DNA of the CDR3 is TGTGCCAGCTCACCACCGCTAGCGGGGAAAAGCTCCTACGAGCAGTACTTC. This translates into CASSPPLAGKSSYEQYF.